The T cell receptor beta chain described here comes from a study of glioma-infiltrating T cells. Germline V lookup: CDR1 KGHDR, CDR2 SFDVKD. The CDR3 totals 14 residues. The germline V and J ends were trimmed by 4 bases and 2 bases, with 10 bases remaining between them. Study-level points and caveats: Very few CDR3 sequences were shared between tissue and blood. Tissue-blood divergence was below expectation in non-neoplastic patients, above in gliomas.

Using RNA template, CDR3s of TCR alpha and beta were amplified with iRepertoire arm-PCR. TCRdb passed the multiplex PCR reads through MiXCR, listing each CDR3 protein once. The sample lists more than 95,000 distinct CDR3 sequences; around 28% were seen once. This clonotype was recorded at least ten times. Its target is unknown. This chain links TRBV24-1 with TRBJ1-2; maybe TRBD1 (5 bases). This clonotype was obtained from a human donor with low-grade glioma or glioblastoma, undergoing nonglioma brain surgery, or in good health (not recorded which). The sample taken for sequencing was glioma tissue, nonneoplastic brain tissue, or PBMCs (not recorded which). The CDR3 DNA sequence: TGTGCCACCAGTGACCCCGGGGGGAACTATGGCTACACCTTC. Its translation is CATSDPGGNYGYTF.